The next 29 T cell receptor beta chains were all read from a single sample in a study of CD8 T cells in Susac syndrome. Random hexamers were used to reverse transcribe 0.5 to 1 ug of RNA. TCRdb reprocessed the immunoSEQ multiplex PCR reads via MiXCR and lists one record per CDR3 protein. The data show fewer than 250,000 distinct CDR3 sequences, with 80% to 95% seen just once and roughly 0.13% held by the top ten. The specimen sequenced was CD8+ T cells from PBMCs. These TCRs come from a human donor with multiple sclerosis.

The gene calls are TRBV9 and TRBJ2-5, with D tentatively TRBD1 (5 bases). CDR1 is SGDLS, CDR2 YYNGEE, per germline. The CDR3 spans 13 residues. The germline V and J ends were trimmed by 4 bases and 1 base, with 8 bases remaining between them. The CDR3 DNA reads TGTGCCAGCAGCCGACAGTCCCAAGAGACCCAGTACTTC. It is translated as CASSRQSQETQYF.

V usage is TRBV2 and J usage is TRBJ1-4; D unclear. V gave up 6 bases and J gave up 6 bases, with 14 bases separating them. The CDR3 runs 14 residues. The germline CDR1 and CDR2 sequences are SNHLY and FYNNEI. In nucleotides, the CDR3 is TGTGCCAGCAGCGACTGGGGTTCGGATGAAAAACTGTTTTTT. Its protein is CASSDWGSDEKLFF.

This clonotype appeared a single time. The chain is built from TRBV28 and TRBJ1-1; D not resolved. The V end was cut by 1 base, the J end by 2 bases, with 11 bases between. CDR3 length: 15 amino acids. Germline loops: CDR1 MDHEN, CDR2 SYDVKM. CDR3 in amino acids: CASSLSNPRNTEAFF. The DNA for the CDR3 is TGTGCCAGCAGTTTATCTAACCCCAGAAACACTGAAGCTTTCTTT. Supplemented by reference TRBV28 and TRBJ1-1, the full variable domain reads DVKVTQSSRYLVKRTGEKVFLECVQDMDHENMFWYRQDPGLGLRLIYFSYDVKMKEKGDIPEGYSVSREKKERFSLILESASTNQTSMYLCASSLSNPRNTEAFFGQGTRLTVV.

The CDR3 region is CASSLRASGDRETQYF. In DNA, the CDR3 is TGCGCCAGCAGTCTGAGGGCTAGCGGAGACCGAGAGACCCAGTACTTC. This chain uses TRBV23-1 with TRBJ2-5, with 7 bases identical to TRBD2. TRBV23-1 is an ORF, with its function uncertain. V gave up 4 bases and J gave up 4 bases; unmatched junction bases: 12. This CDR3 spans 16 amino acids.

The chain links TRBV7-9 to TRBJ2-1; TRBD2 might be the D (6 bases). The CDR3 contains 16 residues. Between the trimmed V and J ends, which lost 5 bases and 3 bases, there was a span of 17 bases. CDR1 is SEHNR, CDR2 FQNEAQ, per germline (reference sequence). The CDR3 reads CASSDPGRGVYNEQFF. The DNA of the CDR3 is TGTGCCAGCAGCGATCCGGGGCGGGGCGTCTACAATGAGCAGTTCTTC.

The chain combines TRBV6-1 with TRBJ1-2; D ambiguous. The germline CDR1 and CDR2 sequences are MNHNS and SASEGT. The V end lost 9 bases, the J end lost 4 bases, and 12 bases lay between the germline ends. The CDR3 sequence is 12 residues long. The CDR3 nucleotides are TGTGCCAGTAGTAGTAATATCTATGGCTACACCTTC. Translating it yields CASSSNIYGYTF.

CDR3 protein: CSARAGSNTQYF. CDR3 nucleotides: TGCAGTGCTAGAGCTGGATCGAATACGCAGTATTTT. The V and J genes are TRBV20-1 and TRBJ2-3; D uncertain. The ends were cut back, 1 base at V and 7 bases at J, with 9 bases in the middle. Germline V lookup: CDR1 DFQATT, CDR2 SNEGSKA (reference sequence). There are 12 residues in the CDR3.

This chain uses TRBV4-1 with TRBJ1-1; D unresolved. The germline V gene has CDR1 MGHRA and CDR2 YSYEKL. The CDR3 totals 14 residues. V lost 0 bases and J 0 bases, leaving 5 bases between the germline ends. The CDR3 nucleotides read TGCGCCAGCAGCCAAGACGCGGTGAACACTGAAGCTTTCTTT. It specifies CASSQDAVNTEAFF.

This chain uses TRBV20-1 with TRBJ2-1; TRBD2 matches 7 bases. This CDR3 spans 14 amino acids. Germline V gene data show CDR1 as DFQATT and CDR2 as SNEGSKA (reference sequence). V was clipped by 6 bases and J by 2 bases; unmatched bases: 7. The CDR3 loop reads CSAPPGGPYNEQFF. The CDR3 nucleotides are TGCAGTGCCCCACCGGGAGGCCCCTACAATGAGCAGTTCTTC.

This chain joins TRBV7-6 and TRBJ1-3; weak D call: TRBD1 (5 bases). The CDR3 consists of 12 residues. Per germline, CDR1 SGHVS and CDR2 FNYEAQ. V shed 5 bases and J shed 4 bases, with 6 bases lying between them. Written as DNA, the CDR3 is TGTGCCAGCAGCCAGGGAGGAAACACCATATATTTT. Residues: CASSQGGNTIYF.

This chain links TRBV29-1 with TRBJ2-7; D perhaps matches TRBD1 (6 bases). Germline lookup yields CDR1 SQVTM and CDR2 ANQGSEA. The CDR3 is made up of 14 amino acids. V was pared by 6 bases and J by 3 bases, with 18 bases between. CDR3 residues: CSVKLLTDSYEQYF. The CDR3 DNA reads as TGCAGCGTGAAATTACTAACGGACAGCTACGAGCAGTACTTC.

As DNA, the CDR3 is TGTGCCAGCAGTTTTCGGGGGAGGAACATTCAGTACTTC. Translated, it gives CASSFRGRNIQYF. This chain uses TRBV12-3 or TRBV12-4 with TRBJ2-4; D may be TRBD2 (6 bases). Trimming took 3 bases from V and 7 from J, leaving 10 bases between them. This CDR3 region has 13 residues.

The V call is TRBV2, the J call TRBJ2-7; tentative D call: TRBD1 (5 bases). The CDR3 contains 12 residues. Germline assignment: CDR1 SNHLY and CDR2 FYNNEI. Trimming took off 7 bases at V and 1 base at J, with 8 bases between the two ends. The CDR3 nucleotides read TGTGCCAGCAAGTCAGGGTCCTACGAGCAGTACTTC. Translation: CASKSGSYEQYF.

The rearrangement joins TRBV19 to TRBJ1-5; TRBD1 agrees at 8 bases. Germline CDR1 LNHDA, CDR2 SQIVND (reference sequence). V was pared by 5 bases and J by 4 bases, with 7 bases of the junction left unmatched. The CDR3 has 15 amino acids. The DNA for the CDR3 is TGTGCCAGTAGTTATGCCAGGGGGCTAAATCAGCCCCAGCATTTT. Amino acids: CASSYARGLNQPQHF.

This chain links TRBV4-2 with TRBJ2-5; D ambiguous. CDR1 LGHNA and CDR2 YNFKEQ come from the germline V gene. The germline V and J ends were trimmed by 2 bases and 2 bases, with 3 bases remaining between them. The CDR3 length is 12 residues. The CDR3 DNA follows: TGTGCCAGCAGCCAACCGCAAGAGACCCAGTACTTC. It is translated as CASSQPQETQYF.

The chain combines TRBV30 with TRBJ1-5, with D unclear. Germline loops: CDR1 GTSNPN, CDR2 SVGIG (reference sequence). V was cut by 0 bases and J by 4 bases, with 7 bases left in between. This CDR3 has 13 amino acids. CDR3 coding DNA: TGTGCCTGGAGTGTAAACAAGAATCAGCCCCAGCATTTT. Amino acids: CAWSVNKNQPQHF.

The chain uses TRBV2 and TRBJ1-1; 10 bases line up with TRBD1. Germline CDR1 is SNHLY and CDR2 is FYNNEI. The V and J ends lost 6 bases and 4 bases, in that order; junction bases with no gene match: 2. The CDR3 runs to 13 residues. The CDR3 spells CASRDRGVTEAFF. CDR3 nucleotide sequence: TGTGCCAGCAGGGACAGGGGGGTCACTGAAGCTTTCTTT.

This chain connects TRBV3-1 to TRBJ2-1; D is unclear. V was pared by 3 bases and J by 0 bases, with 12 bases between. The CDR3 is 16 amino acids. Germline V gene data show CDR1 as LGHDT and CDR2 as YNNKEL (reference sequence). CDR3 amino acids: CASSHPDKSSYNEQFF. Here the CDR3 DNA reads TGTGCCAGCAGCCACCCAGACAAAAGCTCCTACAATGAGCAGTTCTTC.

The V call is TRBV11-3, the J call TRBJ2-1; D possibly uses TRBD1 or TRBD2 (5 bases each). From germline, CDR1 is SGHNT and CDR2 YENEEA. Trimming removed 4 bases from V and 8 bases from J, with 9 bases in between. The CDR3 runs 12 residues. The CDR3 spells CASSSGTDEQFF. DNA for the CDR3: TGTGCCAGCAGCTCTGGGACGGATGAGCAGTTCTTC.

This clonotype has a single count. V and J are TRBV5-6 and TRBJ2-1; TRBD1 might be the D (7 bases). The CDR3 contains 12 residues. Deletions cut 4 bases from V and 15 bases from J, with 17 bases between. Germline CDR1 SGHDT, CDR2 YYEEEE. The CDR3 DNA sequence: TGTGCCAGCAGCGGAGACAGGGAGGTTCGGTTCTTC. It is translated as CASSGDREVRFF.

This chain uses TRBV13 with TRBJ2-1; 7 bases line up with TRBD2. V gave up 4 bases and J gave up 0 bases; unmatched junction bases: 3. This CDR3 contains 15 residues. Germline V gene sequence: CDR1 PRHDT, CDR2 FYEKMQ (reference sequence). The CDR3 loop is CASSSRLASYNEQFF. The DNA of the CDR3 is TGTGCCAGCAGCTCCAGACTAGCCTCCTACAATGAGCAGTTCTTC.

This clonotype was observed a single time. The CDR3, as DNA: TGTGCCAGCAGTGAAGGGGGGAGGGCCGGAGGCTACACCTTC. This sequence encodes CASSEGGRAGGYTF. The chain carries TRBV25-1 and TRBJ1-2; tentative D call: TRBD1 (5 bases). Germline V gene lookup returns CDR1 MGHDK and CDR2 SYGVNS. This CDR3 comprises 14 residues. The V end was cut by 2 bases, the J end by 8 bases, with 15 bases between.

The chain couples TRBV7-9 to TRBJ2-1; no clear D. Germline CDR1 SEHNR, CDR2 FQNEAQ (reference sequence). CDR3 length: 12 residues. V was clipped by 3 bases and J by 9 bases, with 9 bases between them. The CDR3 sequence: CASSFPLSEQFF. The CDR3 nucleotides are TGTGCCAGCAGCTTTCCCTTGAGTGAGCAGTTCTTC.

The chain joins TRBV6-1 to TRBJ2-7, with 7 bases matching TRBD2. J was trimmed by 5 bases and V by 2 bases; bases with no gene match: 18. The CDR3 runs 18 residues. Germline V gives CDR1 MNHNS, CDR2 SASEGT. This chain's CDR3 is CASSEPLGGWDYPHEQYF. CDR3 nucleotides: TGTGCCAGCAGTGAACCCCTCGGCGGTTGGGACTACCCCCACGAGCAGTACTTC.

J is TRBJ2-3 and V is TRBV4-1; D gene ambiguous. Trimming took off 1 base at V and 0 bases at J, with 11 bases between the two ends. This CDR3 region has 16 residues. From germline, CDR1 is MGHRA and CDR2 YSYEKL. The CDR3 sequence: CASSQALWPSTDTQYF. The CDR3 DNA reads TGCGCCAGCAGCCAAGCCCTGTGGCCGAGCACAGATACGCAGTATTTT.

The chain carries TRBV6-1 and TRBJ2-3, with D perhaps TRBD2 (6 bases). Trimming cost V 5 bases and J 0 bases, with 15 bases left between them. This CDR3 has 16 amino acids. Germline V CDR1 and CDR2: MNHNS, SASEGT. In DNA, the CDR3 is TGTGCCAGCAGTACACTCCACGGGGGTAGCACAGATACGCAGTATTTT. Residues: CASSTLHGGSTDTQYF.

J is TRBJ2-5 and V is TRBV12-5, with TRBD1 as a possible D gene (6 bases). With 11 bases removed from V and 13 bases from J, the gap between germline ends came to 17 bases. The CDR3 contains 10 residues. The germline V gene encodes CDR1 LGHNT and CDR2 FRNRAP. The CDR3 coding sequence is TGTGCTCTTGGGAAGGGGGATGTGTACTTC. Amino acid sequence: CALGKGDVYF.

The CDR3 DNA reads TGTGCCAGCAGTTCCTTAGCGGGGGAGACCCAGTACTTC. It codes for CASSSLAGETQYF. The chain links TRBV6-6 to TRBJ2-5; 8 bases fit TRBD2. CDR3 length: 13 residues. V lost 4 bases, J lost 5 bases, and 3 bases stayed unmatched. CDR1 and CDR2 from the germline V gene are MNHNY and SVGAGI (reference sequence).

This chain joins TRBV30 and TRBJ2-7; D is tentatively TRBD1 or TRBD2 (5 bases each). CDR3 length equals 15 residues. The ends were cut back, 0 bases at V and 9 bases at J, with 21 bases in the middle. Germline-derived CDR1 and CDR2 are GTSNPN and SVGIG (reference sequence). CDR3 nucleotides: TGTGCCTGGAGTGTAATGGGGACGAGGATGGACGGGCAGTACTTC. This sequence encodes CAWSVMGTRMDGQYF.